These 30 T cell receptor beta chains were sequenced from one sample in a study of cytomegalovirus exposure and HLA in healthy donors. PCR used 60 Vbeta primers and 13 Jbeta primers. Clones were sequenced by immunoSEQ multiplex PCR, and TCRdb holds only the in-frame ones, with some missing. The sample lists around 150,000 clones; around 90% were seen once. Specimen: PBMCs. These receptors all stem from a woman in her thirties or forties in good health and CMV-seronegative.

The chain joins TRBV27 to TRBJ1-5, with 10 bases matching TRBD1. The CDR3 length is 15 residues. Germline CDR1 and CDR2: MNHEY and SMNVEV (reference sequence). The V segment lost 0 bases and the J segment 5 bases; nucleotides outside the gene matches: 1. CDR3 nucleotide sequence: TGTGCCAGCAGTTTATCGGGACAGGGGTATCAGCCCCAGCATTTT. It is translated as CASSLSGQGYQPQHF.

This clone was seen a handful of times. J is TRBJ2-3 and V is TRBV28; 7 nucleotides agree with TRBD2. Germline CDR1 reads MDHEN; CDR2 reads SYDVKM. J gave up 1 base and V 6 bases, and 4 bases lay outside the gene matches. The CDR3 totals 14 residues. The CDR3 nucleotides read TGTGCCAGCAGAGGGGAGGGCGGCACAGATACGCAGTATTTT. This gives the protein CASRGEGGTDTQYF.

The V call is TRBV5-1, the J call TRBJ1-5; TRBD1 matches 8 bases. V was clipped by 4 bases and J by 5 bases; unmatched bases: 5. Germline assignment: CDR1 SGHRS and CDR2 YFSETQ. This CDR3 is 14 amino acids long. The CDR3, as DNA: TGCGCCAGCAGCCCCGGACAGGGAGATCAGCCCCAGCATTTT. As protein: CASSPGQGDQPQHF.

The chain recombines TRBV5-1 with TRBJ2-5; D is perhaps TRBD1 (6 bases). Germline assignment: CDR1 SGHRS and CDR2 YFSETQ. Trimming cost V 3 bases and J 1 base, with 7 bases left between them. The CDR3 sequence is 13 residues long. The CDR3 sequence is CASSWTVQETQYF. In DNA, the CDR3 is TGCGCCAGCAGCTGGACAGTCCAAGAGACCCAGTACTTC.

V is TRBV5-4 and J is TRBJ2-1, with 8 bases matching TRBD1. V lost 0 bases, J lost 9 bases, and 11 bases stayed unmatched. The germline V gene has CDR1 SGHNT and CDR2 YYREEE (reference sequence). The CDR3 is 16 amino acids. The CDR3 here is CASSLGGAGGLVEQFF. The CDR3 DNA reads as TGTGCCAGCAGCTTGGGAGGGGCAGGGGGCTTGGTTGAGCAGTTCTTC.

This chain links TRBV5-1 with TRBJ2-1, with D possibly matching TRBD2 (5 bases). The CDR3 runs to 17 residues. Per the germline V gene, CDR1 is SGHRS and CDR2 is YFSETQ. The V end was cut by 1 base, the J end by 9 bases, with 23 bases between. In nucleotides, the CDR3 is TGCGCCAGCAGCTTGCTCTTTCGACTACCTGGTGGCGGTGAGCAGTTCTTC. Translated, it gives CASSLLFRLPGGGEQFF.

This chain links TRBV27 with TRBJ2-2, with 8 bases that match TRBD1. Germline values: CDR1 MNHEY, CDR2 SMNVEV (reference sequence). This CDR3 is built from 14 residues. Trimming cost V 6 bases and J 9 bases; bases outside gene matches: 9. The CDR3 region is CASRPQGGHRELFF. CDR3 nucleotide sequence: TGTGCCAGCAGACCACAGGGGGGCCACCGGGAGCTGTTTTTT.

The CDR3 loop is CASEDRGPGELFF. CDR3 coding DNA: TGTGCCAGTGAAGACAGGGGGCCCGGGGAGCTGTTTTTT. The chain links TRBV11-3 to TRBJ2-2; 10 positions agree with TRBD1. V shed 9 bases and J 6 bases; nucleotides not matched to a gene: 4. The CDR3 loop spans 13 amino acids. Germline V gene data show CDR1 as SGHNT and CDR2 as YENEEA.

The chain links TRBV30 to TRBJ2-1; D gene unclear. The germline V and J ends were trimmed by 0 bases and 7 bases, with 4 bases remaining between them. Germline V CDR1 and CDR2: GTSNPN, SVGIG (reference sequence). The CDR3 has 11 amino acids. In DNA form, the CDR3 reads TGTGCCTGGAGTGTCCAGAATGAGCAGTTCTTC. This encodes CAWSVQNEQFF.

The CDR3 is CASSKQRDRVSEKLFF. The CDR3 DNA is TGTGCCAGTAGTAAGCAACGGGACAGGGTGTCTGAAAAACTGTTTTTT. The V call is TRBV19, the J call TRBJ1-4, with 9 bases fitting TRBD1. This CDR3 has 16 residues. J was trimmed by 7 bases and V by 4 bases; bases with no gene match: 10. Germline CDR1 is LNHDA and CDR2 is SQIVND (reference sequence).

The genes are TRBV7-6 and TRBJ2-7; 11 bases align to TRBD2. Trimming at V came to 4 bases and at J to 6 bases, leaving 8 bases not matched to a gene. This CDR3 spans 15 amino acids. In germline, CDR1 is SGHVS, CDR2 FNYEAQ. This CDR3 reads CASSYPTSGNLEQYF. The CDR3 DNA reads TGTGCCAGCAGCTACCCGACTAGCGGGAACCTCGAGCAGTACTTC. The whole variable domain, remainder taken from reference TRBV7-6 and TRBJ2-7, is GAGVSQSPRYKVTKRGQDVALRCDPISGHVSLYWYRQALGQGPEFLTYFNYEAQQDKSGLPNDRFSAERPEGSISTLTIQRTEQRDSAMYRCASSYPTSGNLEQYFGPGTRLTVT.

The chain carries TRBV6-5 and TRBJ2-4, with D uncertain. The CDR3 length is 13 residues. Trimming stripped 8 bases from V and 6 bases from J, with 14 bases between. Germline assignment: CDR1 MNHEY and CDR2 SVGAGI. CDR3 DNA: TGTGCCAGCGGAGACTCCCTTTCAAACATTCAGTACTTC. It is translated as CASGDSLSNIQYF.

This clone was observed once. The junction shows a germline mismatch at one end, possibly a read error. The V call is TRBV7-9, the J call TRBJ1-1; unclear D gene. CDR3 length: 13 amino acids. From germline, CDR1 is SEHNR and CDR2 FQNEAQ (reference sequence). DNA of the CDR3: TGTTCCAGCAGCTTAGACATGAACACTGAAGCTTTCTTT. It specifies CSSSLDMNTEAFF.

Details on this clone: At the DNA level, this CDR3 is encoded by other sequences in the same sample as well. In DNA, the CDR3 is TGTGCCTGGAGTGTCCCACAACAGGGAGACGAGCAGTACTTC. As protein: CAWSVPQQGDEQYF. V and J are TRBV30 and TRBJ2-7; perhaps TRBD1 as D (6 bases). Trimming took off 0 bases at V and 5 bases at J, with 14 bases between the two ends. Germline-derived CDR1 and CDR2 are GTSNPN and SVGIG (reference sequence). This CDR3 is 14 amino acids long.

The V gene is TRBV2, the J gene TRBJ2-7; D is possibly TRBD2 (6 bases). The CDR3 has 15 amino acids. The germline V gene encodes CDR1 SNHLY and CDR2 FYNNEI. Trimming removed 7 bases at V and 6 bases at J, with 22 bases between. The CDR3, as DNA: TGTGCCAGCATGATTGGGGGACTGTTGTTTTTCGAGCAGTACTTC. It translates to CASMIGGLLFFEQYF. The full variable domain, rest sourced from reference TRBV2 and TRBJ2-7, is EPEVTQTPSHQVTQMGQEVILRCVPISNHLYFYWYRQILGQKVEFLVSFYNNEISEKSEIFDDQFSVERPDGSNFTLKIRSTKLEDSAMYFCASMIGGLLFFEQYFGPGTRLTVT.

The chain is built from TRBV5-4 and TRBJ2-7, with D possibly TRBD2 on 6 matching bases. Trimming stripped 0 bases from V and 7 bases from J, with 14 bases between. The CDR3 runs to 14 residues. Germline assignment: CDR1 SGHNT and CDR2 YYREEE (reference sequence). This CDR3 is CASSLASLGGEQYF. The DNA of the CDR3 is TGTGCCAGCAGCTTGGCCTCCCTTGGGGGGGAGCAGTACTTC.

The chain carries TRBV5-1 and TRBJ2-5; 7 nucleotides line up with TRBD2. The tail of the sequence fits TRBJ2-7 better, so the J call may be wrong. Germline CDR1 and CDR2: SGHRS and YFSETQ. This CDR3 is 14 amino acids long. This chain's CDR3 is CASSLPGLQYEQYF. CDR3 DNA sequence: TGCGCCAGCAGCTTGCCGGGACTACAATACGAGCAGTACTTC.

The rearrangement joins TRBV19 to TRBJ1-5; perhaps TRBD1 as D (5 bases). The V gene lost 3 bases and the J gene lost 3 bases, with 12 bases spanning the gap. The germline CDR1 and CDR2 sequences are LNHDA and SQIVND (reference sequence). This CDR3 comprises 15 residues. This CDR3 reads CASSMQGLPNQPQHF. CDR3 in DNA: TGTGCCAGTAGTATGCAGGGTCTCCCCAATCAGCCCCAGCATTTT.

This chain connects TRBV6-5 to TRBJ2-5, with 7 bases identical to TRBD2. The DNA end favors TRBJ2-7, so the J call may be wrong. Germline assignment: CDR1 MNHEY and CDR2 SVGAGI. This CDR3 region has 15 residues. CDR3 region: CASSYWGGASYEQYF. CDR3 in DNA: TGTGCCAGCAGTTACTGGGGGGGAGCCTCCTACGAGCAGTACTTC.

This rearrangement joins TRBV4-1 to TRBJ2-1; no firm D call. Germline V gives CDR1 MGHRA, CDR2 YSYEKL. This CDR3 contains 16 residues. V was shortened by 0 bases and J by 0 bases, with 9 bases between the two germline ends. Here the CDR3 reads CASSQDASSSYNEQFF. The CDR3 DNA reads as TGCGCCAGCAGCCAAGATGCCTCTAGCTCCTACAATGAGCAGTTCTTC.

The J gene is TRBJ2-5, the V gene TRBV7-2, with D perhaps matching TRBD1 (5 bases). V shed 3 bases and J shed 2 bases, with 7 bases lying between them. Germline CDR1 SGHTA, CDR2 FQGNSA. CDR3 size: 13 residues. DNA for the CDR3: TGTGCCAGCAGCTTCGACAGACAAGAGACCCAGTACTTC. Its translation: CASSFDRQETQYF.

V gene TRBV9 combines with J gene TRBJ1-3; 7 bases are shared with TRBD1. The V and J ends lost 5 bases and 3 bases, in that order; junction bases with no gene match: 8. Germline-derived CDR1 and CDR2 are SGDLS and YYNGEE. This CDR3 is 15 amino acids long. Written as DNA, the CDR3 is TGTGCCAGCAGTAAGGGGGCTATAGATGGAAACACCATATATTTT. Its protein is CASSKGAIDGNTIYF. Based on the CDR3 plus reference TRBV9 and TRBJ1-3, the full variable domain is DSGVTQTPKHLITATGQRVTLRCSPRSGDLSVYWYQQSLDQGLQFLIQYYNGEERAKGNILERFSAQQFPDLHSELNLSSLELGDSALYFCASSKGAIDGNTIYFGEGSWLTVV.

The V call is TRBV4-3, the J call TRBJ2-7; 11 nucleotides match TRBD2. The V gene's germline CDR1 is LGHNA and CDR2 YSLEER. The junction had 3 bases not matched to a gene; V was cut back by 2 bases and J by 3 bases. The CDR3 has 15 amino acids. The CDR3 is CASSQLLAGVYEQYF. Written as DNA, the CDR3 is TGCGCCAGCAGCCAACTACTAGCGGGAGTCTACGAGCAGTACTTC.

This chain links TRBV29-1 with TRBJ2-1; 11 bases are shared with TRBD2. The CDR3 loop spans 18 amino acids. The junction had 18 bases not matched to a gene; V was cut back by 7 bases and J by 4 bases. CDR1 and CDR2 from the germline V gene are SQVTM and ANQGSEA. The CDR3 here is CSAPPLAGDSGSYNEQFF. The CDR3 nucleotides read TGCAGCGCCCCCCCACTAGCGGGAGACTCGGGGTCATACAATGAGCAGTTCTTC.

The J gene is TRBJ2-5, the V gene TRBV6-1; D not resolved. The germline V gene encodes CDR1 MNHNS and CDR2 SASEGT. V lost 5 bases to trimming and J lost 5 bases, with 12 bases between them. The CDR3 has 13 amino acids. CDR3 nucleotide sequence: TGTGCCAGCAGTTTGCAGGATGGGGAGACCCAGTACTTC. Translated, it gives CASSLQDGETQYF.

This clone has only one observation. The chain joins TRBV10-3 to TRBJ2-3; 9 bases agree with TRBD2. In germline, CDR1 is ENHRY, CDR2 SYGVKD. The CDR3 is 15 amino acids. With 6 bases clipped from V and 1 base from J, the junction kept 5 bases outside the gene matches. The CDR3 coding sequence is TGTGCCATCAGGTCTCTAGCGGGACGCACAGATACGCAGTATTTT. The encoded protein is CAIRSLAGRTDTQYF.

The chain joins TRBV19 to TRBJ2-5; 7 bases align to TRBD1. The end of the DNA aligns better with TRBJ2-7, so the J call may be wrong. The germline CDR1 and CDR2 sequences are LNHDA and SQIVND (reference sequence). This CDR3 has 14 amino acids. CDR3 nucleotide sequence: TGTGCCAGTACGTCCAGGCAGGGGGCCTACGAGCAGTACTTC. Translation gives CASTSRQGAYEQYF.

The rearrangement uses TRBV28 and TRBJ1-2, with TRBD1 identical over 7 bases. Germline V gene data show CDR1 as MDHEN and CDR2 as SYDVKM. The CDR3 covers 12 residues. The trim removed 6 bases at V and 5 bases at J, leaving 3 bases unmatched. The CDR3 loop is CASSPGGYGYTF. The CDR3 DNA is TGTGCCAGCAGCCCAGGGGGATATGGCTACACCTTC.

The chain links TRBV5-1 to TRBJ2-3; TRBD1 matches 9 bases. The germline gives CDR1 SGHRS, CDR2 YFSETQ. The CDR3 length is 16 residues. V dropped 3 bases and J dropped 2; count of bases not matched to a gene: 7. The CDR3 DNA follows: TGCGCCAGCAGCTCGACAGGACAGGGGTTCACAGATACGCAGTATTTT. Amino acids: CASSSTGQGFTDTQYF.

This chain uses TRBV7-9 with TRBJ1-2; 10 nucleotides align to TRBD1. V was clipped by 1 base and J by 4 bases; unmatched bases: 6. From germline, CDR1 is SEHNR and CDR2 FQNEAQ (reference sequence). This CDR3 has 16 residues. The CDR3 DNA sequence: TGTGCCAGCAGCTTAGGCACGACAGGGGGCGGCTATGGCTACACCTTC. This gives the protein CASSLGTTGGGYGYTF.